The sequence of this TCR beta chain was determined in a study of OX40 agonist ivuxolimab in advanced cancers. On this clone itself: What it binds is unknown.

Clones were sequenced by immunoSEQ multiplex PCR, and TCRdb holds only the in-frame ones, with some missing. The data hold 60,000 to 80,000 clones, with approximately 90% observed a single time. This CDR3 is 14 amino acids long. Trimming took off 6 bases at V and 5 bases at J, with 16 bases between the two ends. CDR1 is MDHEN, CDR2 SYDVKM, per germline. General study findings and limits: There were also nonresponders showing low normalized T-cell clonal expansion. Partial responders receiving 0.1-3.0 mg/kg showed among the lowest clonal expansion. What antigens the expanded peripheral T cells recognized was never established.

The sample consisted of CD4+ or CD8+ T cells sorted from blood, taken in a trial of the OX40 agonist ivuxolimab. This receptor was identified in an adult with an advanced solid tumor such as melanoma, head and neck, liver or kidney cancer. V is TRBV28 and J is TRBJ2-5; D might be TRBD1 or TRBD2, each matching 5 bases. For the CDR3, the DNA is TGTGCCAGCAGACCTACCTGGGGGTTGGAGACCCAGTACTTC. Its protein product is CASRPTWGLETQYF.